Listed below are T cell receptor beta chains from one sample, sequenced in a study of sequential checkpoint blockade in melanoma. Profiled with immunoSEQ multiplex PCR; TCRdb holds only in-frame clones, not every one. The data hold approximately 1,200 clones, with 20% observed a single time. The sequences come from tumor tissue (inferred from file names), collected from a patient given nivolumab and ipilimumab in sequence. Receptors were obtained from a human donor with melanoma. Each CDR3 is given with its conserved first and last residue. Fields, in order: J gene, clone size, V gene, D gene, CDR3 DNA, CDR3 protein. The D gene is left open where the match is weak. The size field is filled for only some rows; it gives once, few, many or a size class.

J gene: TRBJ2-1
clone size: medium-sized
V gene: TRBV6-8
D gene: -
CDR3 DNA: TGTGCCAGCAGTATCCCGGGACCCCGGAGAAATGAGCAGTTCTTC
CDR3 protein: CASSIPGPRRNEQFF

J gene: TRBJ2-2
clone size: medium-sized
V gene: TRBV11-3
D gene: -
CDR3 DNA: TGTGCCAGCAGCCCCGGAGGGCACGACACCGGGGAGCTGTTTTTT
CDR3 protein: CASSPGGHDTGELFF

J gene: TRBJ1-1
clone size: medium-sized
V gene: TRBV9
D gene: -
CDR3 DNA: TGTGCCAGCAGCCCCAGAGGGAATCAGAACACTGAAGCTTTCTTT
CDR3 protein: CASSPRGNQNTEAFF

J gene: TRBJ1-5
clone size: -
V gene: TRBV6-8
D gene: TRBD1
CDR3 DNA: TGTGCCAGCAGCTCACCCGGGACAGGGGACGAGTTTCGGCAGCCCCAGCATTTT
CDR3 protein: CASSSPGTGDEFRQPQHF

J gene: TRBJ2-2
clone size: -
V gene: TRBV4-1
D gene: TRBD2
CDR3 DNA: TGCGCCAGCAGCGGGGGGGGAGAGGAAGGCGGGGAGCTGTTTTTT
CDR3 protein: CASSGGGEEGGELFF

J gene: TRBJ1-2
clone size: few
V gene: TRBV28
D gene: TRBD1
CDR3 DNA: TGTGCCAGCAGTCAGACAGGGAACTATGGCTACACCTTC
CDR3 protein: CASSQTGNYGYTF

J gene: TRBJ1-5
clone size: once
V gene: TRBV18
D gene: -
CDR3 DNA: TGTGCCAGCTCACCAGGGGTCAATCAGCCCCAGCATTTT
CDR3 protein: CASSPGVNQPQHF

J gene: TRBJ2-1
clone size: -
V gene: TRBV29-1
D gene: -
CDR3 DNA: TGCAGCGTTGAACGGACTGGCGATGAGCAGTTCTTC
CDR3 protein: CSVERTGDEQFF

J gene: TRBJ1-1
clone size: few
V gene: TRBV6-8
D gene: -
CDR3 DNA: TGTGCCAGCAGTTACTCGTTCGGGGGGAACACTGAAGCTTTCTTT
CDR3 protein: CASSYSFGGNTEAFF

J gene: TRBJ1-2
clone size: -
V gene: TRBV14
D gene: -
CDR3 DNA: TGTGCCAGCAGCCTGACCTCTAACTATGGCTACACCTTC
CDR3 protein: CASSLTSNYGYTF

J gene: TRBJ2-5
clone size: -
V gene: TRBV16
D gene: TRBD1
CDR3 DNA: TGTGCCAGCAGCGGACAGGGGGCGGAGACCCAGTACTTC
CDR3 protein: CASSGQGAETQYF

J gene: TRBJ2-7
clone size: -
V gene: TRBV29-1
D gene: -
CDR3 DNA: TGCAGCGTTGAAGTTAAGGGGAGCGTATACTCCTACGAGCAGTACTTC
CDR3 protein: CSVEVKGSVYSYEQYF

J gene: TRBJ1-2
clone size: -
V gene: TRBV5-1
D gene: -
CDR3 DNA: TGCGCCAGCAGCTTGGACAGGACGACTAACTATGGCTACACCTTC
CDR3 protein: CASSLDRTTNYGYTF

J gene: TRBJ2-3
clone size: -
V gene: TRBV6-8
D gene: -
CDR3 DNA: TGTGCCAGCAGTCTATTATCCGGGGGTACAGATACGCAGTATTTT
CDR3 protein: CASSLLSGGTDTQYF

J gene: TRBJ2-7
clone size: few
V gene: TRBV30
D gene: -
CDR3 DNA: TGTGCCTGGAGTAGTCGTTCTCTGGGACCCGAGCAGTACTTC
CDR3 protein: CAWSSRSLGPEQYF

J gene: TRBJ2-3
clone size: -
V gene: TRBV6-8
D gene: -
CDR3 DNA: TGTGCCAGCAGTTACCAGGCCACAGATACGCAGTATTTT
CDR3 protein: CASSYQATDTQYF

J gene: TRBJ1-1
clone size: medium-sized
V gene: TRBV11-3
D gene: -
CDR3 DNA: TGTGCCAGCAGGGATCAAGGACAGCTGAACACTGAAGCTTTCTTT
CDR3 protein: CASRDQGQLNTEAFF

J gene: TRBJ1-2
clone size: -
V gene: TRBV28
D gene: -
CDR3 DNA: TGTGCCAGCAGTAATAGTATCGGGGGGCTCTATGGCTACACCTTC
CDR3 protein: CASSNSIGGLYGYTF

J gene: TRBJ2-7
clone size: few
V gene: TRBV6-8
D gene: -
CDR3 DNA: TGTGCCAGCAGTTACGGGAACATTTTCTACGAGCAGTACTTC
CDR3 protein: CASSYGNIFYEQYF

J gene: TRBJ1-5
clone size: -
V gene: TRBV28
D gene: -
CDR3 DNA: TGTGCCAGCAGTTCCCTACTAGGGGGTTCCAATCAGCCCCAGCATTTT
CDR3 protein: CASSSLLGGSNQPQHF

J gene: TRBJ1-1
clone size: few
V gene: TRBV30
D gene: -
CDR3 DNA: TGTGCCTGGAGTTCCCCTCGACAGATCCCTGAAGCTTTCTTT
CDR3 protein: CAWSSPRQIPEAFF

J gene: TRBJ2-7
clone size: many
V gene: TRBV11-3
D gene: -
CDR3 DNA: TGTGCCAGCAGCGCCATAGAGCGGCACTACGAGCAGTACTTC
CDR3 protein: CASSAIERHYEQYF

J gene: TRBJ2-5
clone size: large
V gene: TRBV28
D gene: -
CDR3 DNA: TGTGCCAGCAGTTCCCGTAGAGGTATCCAAGAGACCCAGTACTTC
CDR3 protein: CASSSRRGIQETQYF

J gene: TRBJ2-7
clone size: -
V gene: TRBV10-2
D gene: -
CDR3 DNA: TGCGCCAGTTCGCGGGACGGCCTGAACTACGAGCAGTACTTC
CDR3 protein: CASSRDGLNYEQYF

J gene: TRBJ2-1
clone size: once
V gene: TRBV18
D gene: TRBD1
CDR3 DNA: TGTGCCAGCTCACAAGGGACAGGGGATGAGCAGTTCTTC
CDR3 protein: CASSQGTGDEQFF

J gene: TRBJ2-7
clone size: few
V gene: TRBV4-1
D gene: -
CDR3 DNA: TGCGCCAGCAGCCAAGATTCTGGGGACGAGCAGTACTTC
CDR3 protein: CASSQDSGDEQYF

J gene: TRBJ2-7
clone size: many
V gene: TRBV11-3
D gene: -
CDR3 DNA: TGTGCCAGCAGCCTAAGAGCGGGCTCGGGCTCCTACGAGCAGTACTTC
CDR3 protein: CASSLRAGSGSYEQYF

J gene: TRBJ2-5
clone size: few
V gene: TRBV18
D gene: TRBD1
CDR3 DNA: TGTGCCAGCTCACCACAGAGGGGGCAGGGTGAGACCCAGTACTTC
CDR3 protein: CASSPQRGQGETQYF

J gene: TRBJ1-5
clone size: -
V gene: TRBV12-5
D gene: -
CDR3 DNA: TGTGCTAGTGCCTCCGGGGACAGCAATCAGCCCCAGCATTTT
CDR3 protein: CASASGDSNQPQHF

J gene: TRBJ2-1
clone size: medium-sized
V gene: TRBV11-3
D gene: -
CDR3 DNA: TGTGCCAGCAGCCTGGGGGTCCAACTTAACCCCTACAATGAGCAGTTCTTC
CDR3 protein: CASSLGVQLNPYNEQFF

J gene: TRBJ2-5
clone size: -
V gene: TRBV12-5
D gene: TRBD2
CDR3 DNA: TGTGCTAGTGGCCCAGGGACTAGGAATGAGACCCAGTACTTC
CDR3 protein: CASGPGTRNETQYF

J gene: TRBJ2-7
clone size: -
V gene: TRBV19
D gene: -
CDR3 DNA: TGTGCCAGCGCCTCGGTCGCCTCGAGCTCCTACGAGCAGTACTTC
CDR3 protein: CASASVASSSYEQYF

J gene: TRBJ2-5
clone size: medium-sized
V gene: TRBV11-3
D gene: -
CDR3 DNA: TGTGCCAGCAGCTTAACGTCGAGTTACCAAGAGACCCAGTACTTC
CDR3 protein: CASSLTSSYQETQYF